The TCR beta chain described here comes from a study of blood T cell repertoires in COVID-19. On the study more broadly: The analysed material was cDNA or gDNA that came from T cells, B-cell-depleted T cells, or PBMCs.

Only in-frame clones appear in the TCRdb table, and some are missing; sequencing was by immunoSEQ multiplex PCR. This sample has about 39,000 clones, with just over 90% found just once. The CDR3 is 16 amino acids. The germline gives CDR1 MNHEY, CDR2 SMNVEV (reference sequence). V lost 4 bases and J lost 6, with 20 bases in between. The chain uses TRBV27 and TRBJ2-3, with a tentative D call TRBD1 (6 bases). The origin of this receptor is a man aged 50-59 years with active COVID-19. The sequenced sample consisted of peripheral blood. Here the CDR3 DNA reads TGTGCCAGCAGTTCCAAACAGGGCCTAACTGCGGATACGCAGTATTTT. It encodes CASSSKQGLTADTQYF.